A selection of T cell receptor beta chains follows, all from one sample in a study of blood T cell repertoires in COVID-19. TCRdb's table, derived via immunoSEQ multiplex PCR, lists solely in-frame clones and lacks some. The sample has 300,000 to 400,000 clones; around 90% are singletons. Sequencing input: peripheral blood. The receptors shown here come from a woman aged 18-35 years who had recovered from COVID-19. CDR3s leave out the opening cysteine and the closing phenylalanine or tryptophan. Size values are once, few and many counts, or a class for expanded clones, and some rows have none.

cdr3_aa	clone_size	j_call	v_call
ASSSRGNTEAF	NA	TRBJ1-1	TRBV12-3/TRBV12-4
ASSPGTFPRVEQF	NA	TRBJ2-1	TRBV19
ATSDPPTSGRYEQF	NA	TRBJ2-1	TRBV24-1
ASSPAGGWNSPLH	NA	TRBJ1-6	TRBV7-2
SVGLLSTPGEQF	once	TRBJ2-1	TRBV29-1
SVEDPFGEDSTDTQY	NA	TRBJ2-3	TRBV29-1
ASSWKQGGGYT	few	TRBJ1-2	TRBV6-5
ASSSPGAWVGGYT	NA	TRBJ1-2	TRBV5-4
ASSYSSRGGTGYT	NA	TRBJ1-2	TRBV6-5
ASSVGGTGNEQF	NA	TRBJ2-1	TRBV9
ASSIIGTSNTGELF	NA	TRBJ2-2	TRBV19
ASSLAGGEKLF	NA	TRBJ1-4	TRBV7-8
ASSEIGLISGNTIY	NA	TRBJ1-3	TRBV6-1
ASSLVWRAAVF	NA	TRBJ1-4	TRBV7-8
ASSVDRVNSPLH	NA	TRBJ1-6	TRBV6-4
ASSLMPSSYNSPLH	NA	TRBJ1-6	TRBV5-5
ASRRTGDYGYT	NA	TRBJ1-2	TRBV6-5
ASSDLRLAGVDETQY	NA	TRBJ2-5	TRBV5-6
AWSETQGTQY	NA	TRBJ2-3	TRBV30
ASSQDADRGYGYT	NA	TRBJ1-2	TRBV3-1/TRBV3-2
ASSRIGQGAEKLF	NA	TRBJ1-4	TRBV6-2/TRBV6-3
ASSKQGNYGYT	NA	TRBJ1-2	TRBV11-3
ASSRQRGRSGSNQPQH	NA	TRBJ1-5	TRBV6-6
ASSPSLAGSEQPYNEQF	NA	TRBJ2-1	TRBV7-9
ASRVAGLNTGELF	NA	TRBJ2-2	TRBV6-5
ASSKATTGPPHTGELF	NA	TRBJ2-2	TRBV21-1
ATKDGDNQPQH	NA	TRBJ1-5	TRBV25-1
ASSYGGRGSYNEQF	NA	TRBJ2-1	TRBV6-5
ASSAGASGSYNEQF	NA	TRBJ2-1	TRBV27
ASRTSTGRQETQY	NA	TRBJ2-5	TRBV5-1
ASSSGLAGVGTGELF	NA	TRBJ2-2	TRBV27
ASSKLDSHNSPLH	NA	TRBJ1-6	TRBV11-2
AISDLGSTDTQY	NA	TRBJ2-3	TRBV10-3
ASSVRLDNEQF	NA	TRBJ2-1	TRBV9
ASSLNLGQGGNQPQH	NA	TRBJ1-5	TRBV5-6
ASSYQTSGYGYT	NA	TRBJ1-2	TRBV6-2/TRBV6-3
ASSNRAREETQY	once	TRBJ2-5	TRBV7-8
ASSTTGGRDTQY	NA	TRBJ2-3	TRBV19
AISESLQETQY	NA	TRBJ2-5	TRBV10-3
ASSLTSGSLPRGTAGAPPDTQY	NA	TRBJ2-3	TRBV7-8
ASSPLQGAYGYT	NA	TRBJ1-2	TRBV18
ASRRGRGTEAF	NA	TRBJ1-1	TRBV2
ASSEPGLGTDTQY	NA	TRBJ2-3	TRBV19
ASSFQGQGGEKLF	NA	TRBJ1-4	TRBV5-1
ASSERRTGAYQPQH	NA	TRBJ1-5	TRBV6-1
ASSLRFWEGGEKLF	NA	TRBJ1-4	TRBV7-2
ASSYSQGLGYT	few	TRBJ1-2	TRBV6-5
ASSYSPTVRGTEAF	few	TRBJ1-1	TRBV6-5
ASSYTGQADTQY	NA	TRBJ2-3	TRBV6-5
ASSYSIRPSGLGAVHNEQF	NA	TRBJ2-1	TRBV6-2/TRBV6-3
ASSESPRGQGYT	NA	TRBJ1-2	TRBV25-1
AWTGTGPYGYT	NA	TRBJ1-2	TRBV30
APRRQVHEQF	NA	TRBJ2-1	TRBV6-5
ASRRGSTDTQY	NA	TRBJ2-3	TRBV6-5
ASSLSTVEKLF	NA	TRBJ1-4	TRBV5-5
ASSPLGVAGANVLT	NA	TRBJ2-6	TRBV5-1
ATSVSSYNSPLH	NA	TRBJ1-6	TRBV15
ASRPPGQGQETQY	NA	TRBJ2-5	TRBV19
ASRPRRDYGYT	once	TRBJ1-2	TRBV5-5
ASSWTGGTDTQY	NA	TRBJ2-3	TRBV5-5